Below, 27 T cell receptor beta chains from the same sample are listed, as sequenced in a study of cytomegalovirus exposure and HLA in healthy donors. PCR amplification relied on 60 Vbeta primers (plus 13 Jbeta primers). Here immunoSEQ multiplex PCR was the method, and the copy in TCRdb shows in-frame clones only, minus some. The sample includes over 200,000 clones, more than 75% seen only once; the top ten take around 4%. The source material was PBMCs. Receptor source: a male donor in good health and CMV-seronegative.

This chain uses TRBV29-1 with TRBJ2-5; 8 bases are a match to TRBD2. Losses at the gene ends were 6 bases for V and 5 bases for J; bases not matched to a gene: 8. In germline, CDR1 is SQVTM, CDR2 ANQGSEA. The CDR3 consists of 13 residues. CDR3 bases: TGCAGCGTCCGGCGGGGGGCGGGGGAGACCCAGTACTTC. It specifies CSVRRGAGETQYF.

This clone appeared a single time. The chain couples TRBV7-2 to TRBJ2-3; D might be TRBD2 (5 bases). Trimming stripped 1 base from V and 13 bases from J, with 30 bases between. There are 18 residues in the CDR3. Germline CDR1 and CDR2: SGHTA and FQGNSA. The CDR3 DNA reads TGTGCCAGCAGCTTAGATCCCGCTAGCTCCTGGGCGGCCTTGAAGGAGTATTTT. Its protein product is CASSLDPASSWAALKEYF.

The J gene is TRBJ2-1, the V gene TRBV5-1; weak D call: TRBD1 (6 bases). V lost 7 bases and J 3 bases, leaving 14 bases between the germline ends. The CDR3 loop spans 14 amino acids. Per germline, CDR1 SGHRS and CDR2 YFSETQ. In DNA, the CDR3 is TGCGCCAGCCGAAAAGGGGACAACTACAATGAGCAGTTCTTC. Translating gives CASRKGDNYNEQFF.

The genes are TRBV7-9 and TRBJ1-4; TRBD1 is a possible D gene (5 bases). The CDR3 spans 14 residues. The germline gives CDR1 SEHNR, CDR2 FQNEAQ (reference sequence). V was trimmed by 2 bases and J by 9 bases, leaving 13 bases between them. The CDR3 here is CASSLQGESKKLFF. CDR3 sequence (DNA): TGTGCCAGCAGCTTACAGGGTGAAAGTAAAAAACTGTTTTTT.

This clone is a singleton in its sample. This chain links TRBV10-3 with TRBJ1-1; possible D gene TRBD1, 5 bases. With 7 bases removed from V and 0 bases from J, the gap between germline ends came to 15 bases. Germline CDR1 and CDR2: ENHRY and SYGVKD. The CDR3 has 15 residues. Here the CDR3 reads CAITKDGGMNTEAFF. In DNA, the CDR3 is TGTGCCATCACCAAAGATGGGGGGATGAACACTGAAGCTTTCTTT.

The rearrangement links TRBV7-2 to TRBJ2-2; 10 bases are a match to TRBD2. The CDR3 covers 18 residues. The V gene end was trimmed by 1 base and the J gene end by 4 bases; junction bases not matched to a gene: 9. Germline-derived CDR1 and CDR2 are SGHTA and FQGNSA. Here the CDR3 DNA reads TGTGCCAGCAGCTTAGGTAATCTAGCGGGAGATGTCACCGGGGAGCTGTTTTTT. This gives the protein CASSLGNLAGDVTGELFF.

Worth noting for this clone: One junction end does not reproduce the germline sequence, and a read error may be involved. J is TRBJ2-3 and V is TRBV5-4; D perhaps matches TRBD2 (5 bases). CDR3 size: 15 residues. Germline V lookup: CDR1 SGHNT, CDR2 YYREEE (reference sequence). DNA of the CDR3: TGTGCCAGCACCTTGAGGATTTCCGGGAACACGGCGCAGTATTTT. Its translation is CASTLRISGNTAQYF.

The chain combines TRBV15 with TRBJ1-6, with a possible D match to TRBD1 (5 bases). Looked up from germline, CDR1 is LNHNV and CDR2 is YYDKDF (reference sequence). The CDR3 sequence is 16 residues long. The V end lost 3 bases, the J end lost 4 bases, and 13 bases lay between the germline ends. CDR3 nucleotides: TGTGCCACCAGCAGCCTGGGACTGCAATATAATTCACCCCTCCACTTT. As protein: CATSSLGLQYNSPLHF.

V gene TRBV14 combines with J gene TRBJ2-3; 7 bases are a match to TRBD2. This CDR3 spans 16 amino acids. CDR1 is SGHDN, CDR2 FVKESK, per germline. The V gene end was trimmed by 2 bases and the J gene end by 3 bases; junction bases not matched to a gene: 8. DNA for the CDR3: TGTGCCAGCAGCCAAATGACTAGCCCCGGGACAGATACGCAGTATTTT. It yields the protein CASSQMTSPGTDTQYF.

This chain links TRBV27 with TRBJ1-1, with 7 bases aligning to TRBD1. V lost 0 bases, J lost 2 bases, and 9 bases stayed unmatched. The CDR3 has 17 amino acids. The germline CDR1 and CDR2 sequences are MNHEY and SMNVEV (reference sequence). The CDR3 reads CASSLSLAGGGNTEAFF. The CDR3 DNA reads TGTGCCAGCAGTTTATCCCTCGCGGGAGGGGGCAACACTGAAGCTTTCTTT.

The V and J genes are TRBV5-1 and TRBJ1-2; 7 nucleotides match TRBD1. The CDR3 consists of 15 residues. The germline CDR1 and CDR2 sequences are SGHRS and YFSETQ. With V trimmed by 1 base and J by 3 bases, 6 bases remained unmatched. The CDR3 sequence is CASSLIGGADYGYTF. CDR3 coding DNA: TGCGCCAGCAGCTTGATAGGGGGCGCGGACTATGGCTACACCTTC.

The V call is TRBV9, the J call TRBJ2-1; D is possibly TRBD2 (6 bases). Trimming took off 4 bases at V and 0 bases at J, with 17 bases between the two ends. CDR1 and CDR2 from the germline V gene are SGDLS and YYNGEE. The length of the CDR3 is 17 residues. The CDR3 coding sequence is TGTGCCAGCAGCCCCCCTCGGCGGGACCACTCCTACAATGAGCAGTTCTTC. Translating gives CASSPPRRDHSYNEQFF.

V gene TRBV6-1 combines with J gene TRBJ2-1, with 7 bases lining up with TRBD1. Unmatched junction bases numbered 10, after V lost 7 bases and J lost 7 bases. This CDR3 is 14 amino acids long. Germline CDR1 is MNHNS and CDR2 is SASEGT. CDR3 in DNA: TGTGCCAGCAAAAGTGGGGGACAGAAAAATGAGCAGTTCTTC. Encoded protein: CASKSGGQKNEQFF.

Regarding this clone: The conserved closing phenylalanine or tryptophan is absent in this CDR3, likely reflecting a read error. This sequence joins TRBV29-1 and TRBJ2-7; 10 bases are shared with TRBD1. Germline V CDR1 and CDR2: SQVTM, ANQGSEA. The CDR3 covers 15 residues. After removal of 3 bases from V and 5 bases from J, the junction contained 10 bases not matched to a gene. In DNA form, the CDR3 reads TGCAGCGTTGACACCTCCGGGACAGGGGTCAACGAGCAGTACCTC. Encoded protein: CSVDTSGTGVNEQYL.

The V and J genes are TRBV5-1 and TRBJ2-4; 11 nucleotides line up with TRBD2. This CDR3 region has 11 residues. With 7 bases clipped from V and 9 bases from J, the junction kept 0 bases outside the gene matches. Looked up from germline, CDR1 is SGHRS and CDR2 is YFSETQ. CDR3 coding DNA: TGCGCCAGCGGGACTAGCGGCATTCAGTACTTC. Translated, it gives CASGTSGIQYF.

The rearrangement joins TRBV6-5 to TRBJ1-1, with TRBD1 identical over 8 bases. V gave up 0 bases and J gave up 6 bases; unmatched junction bases: 3. The germline V gene encodes CDR1 MNHEY and CDR2 SVGAGI. The length of the CDR3 is 14 residues. This chain's CDR3 is CASSYSDRDAEAFF. CDR3 DNA: TGTGCCAGCAGTTACTCGGACAGGGACGCTGAAGCTTTCTTT.

This clone turned up a few times. The chain couples TRBV6-5 to TRBJ1-2; 8 bases are a match to TRBD1. This CDR3 is 14 amino acids long. The V gene end was trimmed by 6 bases and the J gene end by 4 bases; junction bases not matched to a gene: 7. CDR1 is MNHEY, CDR2 SVGAGI, per germline. CDR3 coding DNA: TGTGCCAGCAGCGAACCAGGGGGCTCCTATGGCTACACCTTC. Protein sequence: CASSEPGGSYGYTF.

This clone was recorded a few times. This chain links TRBV19 with TRBJ1-2; D might be TRBD1 (5 bases). From germline, CDR1 is LNHDA and CDR2 SQIVND (reference sequence). This CDR3 contains 12 residues. With 7 bases removed from V and 6 bases from J, the gap between germline ends came to 12 bases. CDR3 protein: CASKEGAHGYTF. The CDR3 DNA is TGTGCCAGTAAAGAAGGGGCACATGGCTACACCTTC.

The chain has TRBV30 and TRBJ1-3, with D unresolved. This CDR3 is built from 15 residues. V was cut by 3 bases and J by 1 base, with 13 bases left in between. The germline V gene has CDR1 GTSNPN and CDR2 SVGIG (reference sequence). CDR3 region: CAWRINRGSGNTIYF. In nucleotides, the CDR3 is TGTGCCTGGAGAATAAATCGGGGATCTGGAAACACCATATATTTT.

This chain's CDR3 is CASSSITGELFF. CDR3 DNA: TGTGCCAGCAGCAGCATCACCGGGGAGCTGTTTTTT. The genes are TRBV7-9 and TRBJ2-2; D ambiguous. The CDR3 spans 12 residues. V gave up 5 bases and J gave up 4 bases, with 5 bases separating them. Germline CDR1 is SEHNR and CDR2 is FQNEAQ (reference sequence).

This chain links TRBV5-4 with TRBJ2-3, with 8 bases identical to TRBD1. Germline V CDR1 and CDR2: SGHNT, YYREEE (reference sequence). Losses at the gene ends were 4 bases for V and 0 bases for J; bases not matched to a gene: 4. The CDR3 is 15 residues long. The CDR3 region has the DNA TGTGCCAGCAGCCCGGGACAGGCTAGCACAGATACGCAGTATTTT. Translation: CASSPGQASTDTQYF.

The chain joins TRBV28 to TRBJ2-6, with D possibly TRBD1 on 7 matching bases. Looked up from germline, CDR1 is MDHEN and CDR2 is SYDVKM. Trimming stripped 6 bases from V and 2 bases from J, with 26 bases between. CDR3 size: 20 residues. The DNA for the CDR3 is TGTGCCAGCAGGGAGGGGAAATTCGCAGGGGGACGGGCTGGGGCCAACGTCCTGACTTTC. This sequence encodes CASREGKFAGGRAGANVLTF.

The J gene is TRBJ2-3, the V gene TRBV9, with 8 bases that match TRBD2. Germline values: CDR1 SGDLS, CDR2 YYNGEE. The CDR3 runs 15 residues. Trimming at V came to 1 base and at J to 5 bases, leaving 6 bases not matched to a gene. CDR3 in amino acids: CASSVRAGVGDTQYF. CDR3 DNA sequence: TGTGCCAGCAGCGTAAGAGCGGGAGTGGGAGATACGCAGTATTTT.

In its sample, this clone was seen a few times. V and J are TRBV5-4 and TRBJ2-3; 9 bases line up with TRBD2. The CDR3 spans 15 residues. CDR1 is SGHNT, CDR2 YYREEE, per germline (reference sequence). The V gene end was trimmed by 3 bases and the J gene end by 2 bases; junction bases not matched to a gene: 4. This CDR3 reads CASSSLAGLTDTQYF. The CDR3 DNA follows: TGTGCCAGCAGCTCGCTAGCGGGACTCACAGATACGCAGTATTTT. Filled out from reference TRBV5-4 and TRBJ2-3, the complete variable domain reads ETGVTQSPTHLIKTRGQQVTLRCSSQSGHNTVSWYQQALGQGPQFIFQYYREEENGRGNFPPRFSGLQFPNYSSELNVNALELDDSALYLCASSSLAGLTDTQYFGPGTRLTVL.

This rearrangement joins TRBV6-6 to TRBJ2-7, with TRBD2 matching over 7 bases. The length of the CDR3 is 12 residues. The J segment lost 7 bases and the V segment lost 5 bases, leaving 5 bases of the junction unmatched. Germline assignment: CDR1 MNHNY and CDR2 SVGAGI (reference sequence). CDR3 in DNA: TGTGCCAGCAGTGGACTAGTAGGTGAGCAGTACTTC. Protein sequence: CASSGLVGEQYF.

The genes are TRBV10-3 and TRBJ2-3, with TRBD1 matching over 8 bases. CDR1 and CDR2 (germline): ENHRY, SYGVKD. The CDR3 consists of 13 residues. With V trimmed by 8 bases and J by 1 base, 2 bases remained unmatched. CDR3 amino acids: CAIQGQGTDTQYF. As DNA, the CDR3 is TGTGCCATCCAGGGACAGGGCACAGATACGCAGTATTTT.

The V gene is TRBV10-3, the J gene TRBJ1-4; D possibly corresponds to TRBD1 (5 bases). CDR3 length: 15 residues. Looked up from germline, CDR1 is ENHRY and CDR2 is SYGVKD. Trimming cost V 4 bases and J 4 bases, with 13 bases left between them. CDR3 in amino acids: CAISVGPQFNEKLFF. CDR3 sequence (DNA): TGTGCCATCAGTGTGGGGCCCCAGTTTAATGAAAAACTGTTTTTT.